Shown below are 18 T cell receptor beta chains from a single sample sequenced in a study of T-cell reconstitution after alpha-beta-depleted transplantation in children. Unique molecular identifiers featured in how the TCRbeta library was prepared. MiXCR was run by TCRdb on the PCR reads, yielding one entry per CDR3 protein. The sample includes about 900,000 distinct CDR3 sequences, around 30% seen only once; the top ten take 28%. The sample was PBMCs, mostly from graft donor cells, taken 360 days after TCRalphabeta/CD19-depleted stem cell transplant. Receptor source: a boy under two years old who had a stem cell transplant for SCID, so the T cells may come from the graft donor.

The rearrangement links TRBV5-5 to TRBJ1-2, with D unclear. The germline gives CDR1 SGHKS, CDR2 YYEKEE (reference sequence). Trimming shortened V by 4 bases and J by 11 bases, and 21 bases separated the two germline ends. This CDR3 has 14 residues. For the CDR3, the DNA is TGTGCCAGCAGCAGACTCGACCCTGCGGTCCGGTACACCTTC. Its protein is CASSRLDPAVRYTF.

This clonotype appeared a single time. Relative to the germline gene, one junction end is altered; a read error may explain this. V is TRBV30 and J is TRBJ2-1; D not resolved. CDR1 is GTSNPN, CDR2 SVGIG, per germline (reference sequence). This CDR3 is built from 12 residues. In nucleotides, the CDR3 is TGTGCCAGGAGTCCCTTCTACAATGAGCAGTTCTTC. Translation: CARSPFYNEQFF.

This CDR3 reads CASSQLVSGEQFF. The CDR3 region has the DNA TGCGCCAGCAGCCAACTGGTCTCGGGGGAGCAGTTCTTC. The chain employs TRBV4-1 and TRBJ2-1; weak D call: TRBD2 (5 bases). Germline CDR1 and CDR2: MGHRA and YSYEKL. CDR3 length: 13 residues. V shed 2 bases and J shed 10 bases, with 12 bases lying between them.

The J gene is TRBJ1-1, the V gene TRBV20-1; the D is unclear. V dropped 1 base and J dropped 6 bases, with 9 bases sitting between them. The CDR3 totals 12 residues. From germline, CDR1 is DFQATT and CDR2 SNEGSKA (reference sequence). For the CDR3, the DNA is TGCAGTGCTAGAGCCATCCGGGCTGAAGCTTTCTTT. This codes for CSARAIRAEAFF.

The chain links TRBV7-2 to TRBJ2-2; TRBD2 agrees at 7 bases. Germline V gene data show CDR1 as SGHTA and CDR2 as FQGNSA. The junction had 12 bases not matched to a gene; V was cut back by 5 bases and J by 6 bases. CDR3 length equals 16 residues. The CDR3 reads CASSGGGSLLAGELFF. CDR3 in DNA: TGTGCCAGCAGCGGCGGGGGTTCGCTGCTCGCCGGGGAGCTGTTTTTT.

The J gene is TRBJ2-7, the V gene TRBV5-4; D gene ambiguous. The CDR3 spans 11 residues. With 7 bases removed from V and 4 bases from J, the gap between germline ends came to 9 bases. CDR1 and CDR2 (germline): SGHNT, YYREEE (reference sequence). Here the CDR3 DNA reads TGTGCCAGCGGGCTGGGGTACGAGCAGTACTTC. It translates to CASGLGYEQYF.

The gene calls are TRBV3-1 and TRBJ2-1; 10 nucleotides line up with TRBD2. After removal of 4 bases from V and 7 bases from J, the junction contained 4 bases not matched to a gene. This CDR3 has 14 residues. CDR1 LGHDT and CDR2 YNNKEL come from the germline V gene (reference sequence). The CDR3 region is CASSPWTSGNEQFF. CDR3 nucleotides: TGTGCCAGCAGCCCTTGGACTAGCGGTAATGAGCAGTTCTTC.

The chain recombines TRBV3-1 with TRBJ2-3; TRBD2 aligns across 9 bases. The CDR3 sequence is 14 residues long. Germline CDR1 is LGHDT and CDR2 is YNNKEL (reference sequence). The V segment lost 3 bases and the J segment 6 bases; nucleotides outside the gene matches: 4. DNA for the CDR3: TGTGCCAGCAGCCATCCTAGCGGGGTTGATACGCAGTATTTT. Translated: CASSHPSGVDTQYF.

The DNA for the CDR3 is TGTGCCAGCAGTGAAGCAAGGTTAACAGATCGCACCGGGGAGCTGTTTTTT. Translation: CASSEARLTDRTGELFF. The chain couples TRBV2 to TRBJ2-2; D unresolved. The CDR3 length is 17 residues. The V and J ends lost 0 bases and 4 bases respectively, with 15 bases between them. CDR1 and CDR2 (germline): SNHLY, FYNNEI. The variable domain in full, completed from reference TRBV2 and TRBJ2-2, reads EPEVTQTPSHQVTQMGQEVILRCVPISNHLYFYWYRQILGQKVEFLVSFYNNEISEKSEIFDDQFSVERPDGSNFTLKIRSTKLEDSAMYFCASSEARLTDRTGELFFGEGSRLTVL.

V usage is TRBV6-1 and J usage is TRBJ2-1; TRBD1 agrees at 12 bases. V dropped 5 bases and J dropped 7; count of bases not matched to a gene: 9. The CDR3 has 16 amino acids. Germline V CDR1 and CDR2: MNHNS, SASEGT. The DNA of the CDR3 is TGTGCCAGCAGTCAAACTCGGGACAGGGGGCTTAATGAGCAGTTCTTC. Its protein is CASSQTRDRGLNEQFF.

This clonotype was counted ten times or more. The J gene is TRBJ2-7, the V gene TRBV6-2 or TRBV6-3, with D hard to call. Trimming left V 5 bases short and J 6 bases short, with 8 bases between. Germline assignment: CDR1 MNHEY and CDR2 SVGEGT. This CDR3 contains 11 residues. CDR3: CASSDFAEQYF. Here the CDR3 DNA reads TGTGCCAGCAGTGACTTCGCCGAGCAGTACTTC.

The chain has TRBV12-3 or TRBV12-4 and TRBJ2-5; D perhaps matches TRBD2 (7 bases). The germline V and J ends were trimmed by 3 bases and 3 bases, with 11 bases remaining between them. The length of the CDR3 is 14 residues. CDR3 protein: CASSFRGGEETQYF. The DNA of the CDR3 is TGTGCCAGCAGTTTTAGGGGGGGGGAAGAGACCCAGTACTTC.

The V and J genes are TRBV5-6 and TRBJ2-5, with D maybe TRBD2 (6 bases). CDR3 length: 14 amino acids. CDR1 is SGHDT and CDR2 is YYEEEE in the germline V gene. Trimming took 4 bases from V and 0 from J, leaving 10 bases between them. The CDR3 region has the DNA TGTGCCAGCAGCGTACCGGGAGACCAAGAGACCCAGTACTTC. It codes for CASSVPGDQETQYF.

This clonotype was detected a few times. The CDR3 spells CASSQIPADPGANVLTF. The CDR3 nucleotides read TGTGCCAGCAGTCAGATTCCGGCGGATCCTGGGGCCAACGTCCTGACTTTC. This chain connects TRBV12-3 or TRBV12-4 to TRBJ2-6; D is undetermined. Between the trimmed V and J ends, which lost 5 bases and 2 bases, there was a span of 16 bases. This CDR3 is 17 amino acids long.

The chain uses TRBV6-1 and TRBJ1-1; perhaps TRBD1 as D (6 bases). The V end lost 6 bases, the J end lost 8 bases, and 13 bases lay between the germline ends. The CDR3 extends over 12 amino acids. Germline CDR1 reads MNHNS; CDR2 reads SASEGT. In DNA form, the CDR3 reads TGTGCCAGCAGAGAACAAGGGACAGAAGCTTTCTTT. It encodes CASREQGTEAFF.

V and J are TRBV7-2 and TRBJ2-1; D is uncertain. The CDR3 has 14 amino acids. Germline V CDR1 and CDR2: SGHTA, FQGNSA. The ends were cut back, 1 base at V and 3 bases at J, with 7 bases in the middle. CDR3 in amino acids: CASSLEGFYNEQFF. The CDR3 nucleotides are TGTGCCAGCAGCTTAGAGGGATTCTACAATGAGCAGTTCTTC.

The chain joins TRBV6-1 to TRBJ1-5; 7 nucleotides line up with TRBD1. Trimming at V came to 3 bases and at J to 6 bases, leaving 8 bases not matched to a gene. Germline V gene data show CDR1 as MNHNS and CDR2 as SASEGT. The CDR3 consists of 15 residues. The CDR3 protein is CASSEPDRVSQPQHF. CDR3 sequence (DNA): TGTGCCAGCAGTGAGCCCGACAGGGTGAGTCAGCCCCAGCATTTT.

This clonotype was counted a few times. V usage is TRBV5-5 and J usage is TRBJ2-3, with D unresolved. The CDR3 runs to 12 residues. V was pared by 3 bases and J by 4 bases, with 6 bases between. Germline assignment: CDR1 SGHKS and CDR2 YYEKEE (reference sequence). CDR3 region: CASSWISDTQYF. DNA for the CDR3: TGTGCCAGCAGCTGGATCTCAGATACGCAGTATTTT. The complete variable domain, with remaining parts taken from reference TRBV5-5 and TRBJ2-3, reads DAGVTQSPTHLIKTRGQQVTLRCSPISGHKSVSWYQQVLGQGPQFIFQYYEKEERGRGNFPDRFSARQFPNYSSELNVNALLLGDSALYLCASSWISDTQYFGPGTRLTVL.